This TCR beta chain was sequenced during a study of T cells in Graves' hyperthyroidism and ophthalmopathy. Those patients with uncontrolled infection, other autoimmune disease, pregnancy or lactation were excluded. The authors took PBMCs from 9.5 to 10 ml fresh peripheral blood. Amplification of TCR beta CDR3 regions was performed using RNA transcripts as template. An initial round of RT-PCR targeting the TCR CDR3 relied on the HTBI primer set. Each CDR3 protein gets one entry after TCRdb re-called the multiplex PCR reads with MiXCR. The table includes nearly 750,000 distinct CDR3 sequences, roughly 32% detected once. From germline, CDR1 is SNHLY and CDR2 FYNNEI. The CDR3 sequence is 14 residues long. V was clipped by 5 bases and J by 4 bases, with 14 bases between them.

The TCR sequence derives from a woman in her forties with Graves' hyperthyroidism. Sequenced sample: blood. The gene calls are TRBV2 and TRBJ1-2; D is uncertain. CDR3: CASSSPTDFYGYTF. For the CDR3, the DNA is TGTGCCAGCAGTTCGCCTACAGATTTCTATGGCTACACCTTC.